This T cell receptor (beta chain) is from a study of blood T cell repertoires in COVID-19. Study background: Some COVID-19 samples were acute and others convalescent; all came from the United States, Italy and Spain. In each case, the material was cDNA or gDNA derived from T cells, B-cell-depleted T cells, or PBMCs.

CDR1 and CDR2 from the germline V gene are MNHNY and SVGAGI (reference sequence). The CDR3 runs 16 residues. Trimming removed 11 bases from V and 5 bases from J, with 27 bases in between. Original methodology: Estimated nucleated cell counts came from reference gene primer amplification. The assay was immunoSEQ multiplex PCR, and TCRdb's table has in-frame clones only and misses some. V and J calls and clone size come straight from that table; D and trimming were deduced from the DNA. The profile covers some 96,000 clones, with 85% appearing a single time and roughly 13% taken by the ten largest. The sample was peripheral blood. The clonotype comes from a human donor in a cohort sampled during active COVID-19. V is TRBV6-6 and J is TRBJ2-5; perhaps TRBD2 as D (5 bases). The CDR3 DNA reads TGTGCCCCCCGGCGGGTGGAGGCGGTACTAAGGGAGACCCAGTACTTC. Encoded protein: CAPRRVEAVLRETQYF.